Described below is a single T cell receptor (beta chain) sequence and its context. These data are taken from a study of blood T cell repertoires in COVID-19. Study-wide context: The United States, Italy and Spain supplied acute and convalescent COVID-19 samples. PBMCs, B-cell-depleted T cells, or T cells provided the cDNA or gDNA that made up the material.

In the original analysis: Researchers report that nucleated cell counts were estimated from reference gene primer amplification. Profiled with immunoSEQ multiplex PCR; TCRdb holds only in-frame clones, not every one. The DNA was the basis for D and trimming; V, J and clone size are from that table. The sample holds roughly 150,000 clones, approximately 83% seen once. This CDR3 comprises 17 residues. Germline V CDR1 and CDR2: SGHTA, FQGNSA. V lost 4 bases and J lost 5; bases outside the gene matches: 12. Sample: peripheral blood. The chain is built from TRBV7-2 and TRBJ2-1, with TRBD2 matching over 9 bases. The receptor comes from a man between 65 and 79 years old with active or convalescent COVID-19. The CDR3 nucleotides are TGTGCCAGCAGCTCCACCTTGCTAGCGGGACGAAACAATGAGCAGTTCTTC. Amino acids: CASSSTLLAGRNNEQFF.